This T cell receptor (beta chain) was captured by sequencing in a study of Tregs in tolerant kidney transplant recipients. General study findings and limits: No direct test of biological reproducibility was done here.

Unstimulated regulatory T cells (CD4+CD25+CD127-), CD4+CD25- non-regulatory cells, CD4 and CD8 cells were FACS-sorted from thawed PBMCs. Assay used: immunoSEQ multiplex PCR; TCRdb lists only in-frame clones, some missing. The profile shows tens of thousands of clones, around 80% of them singletons. Germline V lookup: CDR1 MDHEN, CDR2 SYDVKM. This CDR3 comprises 11 residues. Deletions cut 3 bases from V and 8 bases from J, with 7 bases between. Comment on this clone: Its antigen is unknown.

The chain carries TRBV28 and TRBJ1-2, with D unclear. The source material was CD4+ T cells from blood. This TCR was recovered from a human donor in good health. Here the CDR3 DNA reads TGTGCCAGCAGTTTTCCGGAGGGCTACACCTTC. Protein sequence: CASSFPEGYTF.